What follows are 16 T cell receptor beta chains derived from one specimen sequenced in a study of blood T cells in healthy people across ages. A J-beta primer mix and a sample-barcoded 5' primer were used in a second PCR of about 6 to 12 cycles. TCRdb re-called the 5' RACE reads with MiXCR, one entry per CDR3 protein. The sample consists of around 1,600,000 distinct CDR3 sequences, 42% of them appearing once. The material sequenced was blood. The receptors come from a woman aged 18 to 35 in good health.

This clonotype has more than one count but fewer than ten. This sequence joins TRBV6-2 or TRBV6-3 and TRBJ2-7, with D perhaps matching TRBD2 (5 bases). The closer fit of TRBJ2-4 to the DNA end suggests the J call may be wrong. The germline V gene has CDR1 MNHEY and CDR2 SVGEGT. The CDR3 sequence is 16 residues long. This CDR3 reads CASSYSRLAGKNIQYF. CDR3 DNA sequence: TGTGCCAGCAGTTACTCGAGGCTAGCAGGCAAAAACATTCAGTACTTC.

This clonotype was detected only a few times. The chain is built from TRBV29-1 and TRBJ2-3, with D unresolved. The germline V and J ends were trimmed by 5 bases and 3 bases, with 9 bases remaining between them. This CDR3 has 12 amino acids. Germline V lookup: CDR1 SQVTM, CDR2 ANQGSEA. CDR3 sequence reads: CSVTPPTDTQYF. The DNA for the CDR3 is TGCAGCGTTACACCGCCTACAGATACGCAGTATTTT.

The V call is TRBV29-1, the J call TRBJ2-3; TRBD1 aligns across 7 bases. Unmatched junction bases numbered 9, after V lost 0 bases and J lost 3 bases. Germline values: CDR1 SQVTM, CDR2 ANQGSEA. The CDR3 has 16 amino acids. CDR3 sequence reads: CSVEDEHRGETDTQYF. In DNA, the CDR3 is TGCAGCGTTGAAGATGAGCACAGGGGAGAAACAGATACGCAGTATTTT.

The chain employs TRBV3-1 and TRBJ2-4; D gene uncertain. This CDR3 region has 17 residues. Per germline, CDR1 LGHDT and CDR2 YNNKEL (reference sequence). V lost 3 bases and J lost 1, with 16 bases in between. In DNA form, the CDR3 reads TGTGCCAGCAGCCAGGCCCTCCGACTGGATGCCAAAAACATTCAGTACTTC. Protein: CASSQALRLDAKNIQYF.

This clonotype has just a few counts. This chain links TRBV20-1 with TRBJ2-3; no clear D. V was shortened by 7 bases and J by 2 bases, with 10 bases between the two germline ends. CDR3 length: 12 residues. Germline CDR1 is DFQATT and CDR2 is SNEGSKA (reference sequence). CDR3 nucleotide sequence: TGCAGTGTTTTACTCGACACAGATACGCAGTATTTT. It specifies CSVLLDTDTQYF.

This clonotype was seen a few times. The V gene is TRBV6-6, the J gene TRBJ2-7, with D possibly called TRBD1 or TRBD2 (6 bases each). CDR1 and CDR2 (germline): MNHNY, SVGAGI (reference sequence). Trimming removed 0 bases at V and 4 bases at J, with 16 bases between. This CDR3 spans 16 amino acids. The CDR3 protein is CASSYSGGLGGYEQYF. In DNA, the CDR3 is TGTGCCAGCAGTTACTCGGGGGGCCTAGGAGGGTACGAGCAGTACTTC.

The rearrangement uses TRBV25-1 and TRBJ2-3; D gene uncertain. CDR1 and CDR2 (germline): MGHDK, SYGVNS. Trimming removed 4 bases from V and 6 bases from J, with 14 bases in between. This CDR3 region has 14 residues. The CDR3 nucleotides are TGTGCCAGCAGTGTCGCCGGGTGGTCGGATACGCAGTATTTT. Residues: CASSVAGWSDTQYF.

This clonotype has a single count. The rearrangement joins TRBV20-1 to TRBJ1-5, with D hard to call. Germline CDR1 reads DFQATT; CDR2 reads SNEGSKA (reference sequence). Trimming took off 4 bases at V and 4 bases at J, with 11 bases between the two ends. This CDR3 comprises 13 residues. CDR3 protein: CSATRAWNQPQHF. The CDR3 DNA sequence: TGCAGTGCTACCCGGGCCTGGAATCAGCCCCAGCATTTT.

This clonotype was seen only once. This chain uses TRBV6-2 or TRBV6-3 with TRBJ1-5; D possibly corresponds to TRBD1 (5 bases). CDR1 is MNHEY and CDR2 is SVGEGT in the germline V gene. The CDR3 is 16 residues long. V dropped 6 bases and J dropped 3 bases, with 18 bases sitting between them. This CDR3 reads CASRTPRTGPNQPQHF. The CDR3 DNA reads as TGTGCCAGCAGAACCCCTCGGACGGGGCCCAATCAGCCCCAGCATTTT.

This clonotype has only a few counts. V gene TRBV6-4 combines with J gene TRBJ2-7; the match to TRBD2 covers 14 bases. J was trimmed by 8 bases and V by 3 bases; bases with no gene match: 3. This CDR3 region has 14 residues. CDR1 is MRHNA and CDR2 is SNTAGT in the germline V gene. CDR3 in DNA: TGTGCCAGCAGTGAGGGGACTAGCGGGGGAAAGCAGTACTTC. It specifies CASSEGTSGGKQYF.

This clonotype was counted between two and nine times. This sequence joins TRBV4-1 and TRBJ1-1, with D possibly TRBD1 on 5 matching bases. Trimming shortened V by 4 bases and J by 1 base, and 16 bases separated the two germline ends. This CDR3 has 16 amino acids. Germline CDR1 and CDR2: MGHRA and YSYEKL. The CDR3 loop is CASSRSSGRWNTEAFF. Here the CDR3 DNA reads TGCGCCAGCAGCCGATCATCGGGACGGTGGAACACTGAAGCTTTCTTT.

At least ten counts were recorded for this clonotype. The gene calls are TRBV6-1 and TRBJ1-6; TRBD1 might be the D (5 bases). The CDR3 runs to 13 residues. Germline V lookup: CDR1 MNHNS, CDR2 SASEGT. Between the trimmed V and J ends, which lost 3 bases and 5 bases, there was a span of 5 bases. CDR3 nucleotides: TGTGCCAGCAGTGACAGGGATAATTCACCCCTCCACTTT. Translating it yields CASSDRDNSPLHF.

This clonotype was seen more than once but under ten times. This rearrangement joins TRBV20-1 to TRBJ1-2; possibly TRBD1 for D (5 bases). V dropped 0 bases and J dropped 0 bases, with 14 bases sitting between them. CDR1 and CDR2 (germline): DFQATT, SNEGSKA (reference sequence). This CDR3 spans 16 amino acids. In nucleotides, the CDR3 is TGCAGTGCTAGAGAGGGAAGGGGTCCGCCTAACTATGGCTACACCTTC. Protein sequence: CSAREGRGPPNYGYTF.

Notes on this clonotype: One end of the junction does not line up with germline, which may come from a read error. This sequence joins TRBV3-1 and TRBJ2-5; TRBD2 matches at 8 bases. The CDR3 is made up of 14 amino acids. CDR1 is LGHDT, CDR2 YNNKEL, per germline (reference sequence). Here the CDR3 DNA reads TGTGCCAGCACATCACTAGCGGATCAAGGGACCCAGTACTTC. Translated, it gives CASTSLADQGTQYF.

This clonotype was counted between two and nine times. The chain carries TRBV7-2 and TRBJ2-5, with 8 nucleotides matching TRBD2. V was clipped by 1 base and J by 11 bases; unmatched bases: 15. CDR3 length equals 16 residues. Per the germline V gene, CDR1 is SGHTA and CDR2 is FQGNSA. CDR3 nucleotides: TGTGCCAGCAGCTTAGAGTTTAGCGGGATCGACAATGAGCAGTACTTC. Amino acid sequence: CASSLEFSGIDNEQYF.

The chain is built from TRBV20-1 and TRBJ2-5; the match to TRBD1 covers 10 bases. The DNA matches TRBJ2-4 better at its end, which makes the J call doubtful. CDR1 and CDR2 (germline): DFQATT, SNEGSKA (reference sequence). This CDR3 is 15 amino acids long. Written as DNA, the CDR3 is TGCAGTGCTCCCCGAGACAGGGGGCGCAGAGACATTCAGTACTTC. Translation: CSAPRDRGRRDIQYF.